This T cell receptor beta chain came from a study of T cells in Graves' hyperthyroidism and ophthalmopathy. Study findings and constraints: Stable hyperthyroidism was told apart from ophthalmopathy by a model built on 13 V-J features.

The V gene lost 1 base and the J gene lost 3 bases, with 11 bases spanning the gap. The CDR3 runs 15 residues. Per the germline V gene, CDR1 is SGDLS and CDR2 is YYNGEE. Amplification of TCR beta CDR3 regions used RNA as the template. The TCR CDR3 was amplified in a first-round RT-PCR using the HTBI primer set. TCRdb re-called the multiplex PCR reads through MiXCR, storing one row per CDR3 protein. Of about 770,000 distinct CDR3 sequences in the sample, over 15% were seen once. This clonotype was seen just once. The antigen is unknown. The receptor was derived from a woman between 45 and 60 years old with Graves' hyperthyroidism that later progressed to Graves' ophthalmopathy. The V gene is TRBV9, the J gene TRBJ1-5; unclear D gene. Sequenced: blood. CDR3 sequence (DNA): TGTGCCAGCAGCGTATCGGCTCAGGCCAATCAGCCCCAGCATTTT. This encodes CASSVSAQANQPQHF.